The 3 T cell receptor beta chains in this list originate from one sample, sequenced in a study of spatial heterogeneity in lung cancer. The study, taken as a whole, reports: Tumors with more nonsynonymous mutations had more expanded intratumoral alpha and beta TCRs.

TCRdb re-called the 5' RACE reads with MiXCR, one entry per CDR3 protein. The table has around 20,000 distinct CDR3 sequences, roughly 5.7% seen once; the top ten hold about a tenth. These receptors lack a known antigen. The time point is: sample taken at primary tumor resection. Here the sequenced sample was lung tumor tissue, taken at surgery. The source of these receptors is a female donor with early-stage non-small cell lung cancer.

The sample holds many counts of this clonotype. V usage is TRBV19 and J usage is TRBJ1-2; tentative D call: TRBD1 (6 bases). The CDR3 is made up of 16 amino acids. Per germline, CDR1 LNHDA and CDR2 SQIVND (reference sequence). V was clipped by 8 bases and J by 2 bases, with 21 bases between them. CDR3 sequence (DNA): TGTGCCAGTTCTGACCCGGGGCAGGGGCTAAACTATGGCTACACCTTC. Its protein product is CASSDPGQGLNYGYTF.

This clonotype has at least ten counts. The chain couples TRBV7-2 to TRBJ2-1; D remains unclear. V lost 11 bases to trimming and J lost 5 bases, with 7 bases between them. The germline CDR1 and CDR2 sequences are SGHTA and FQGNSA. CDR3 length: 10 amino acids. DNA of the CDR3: TGTGCCCCGTCGGACAATGAGCAGTTCTTC. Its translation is CAPSDNEQFF.

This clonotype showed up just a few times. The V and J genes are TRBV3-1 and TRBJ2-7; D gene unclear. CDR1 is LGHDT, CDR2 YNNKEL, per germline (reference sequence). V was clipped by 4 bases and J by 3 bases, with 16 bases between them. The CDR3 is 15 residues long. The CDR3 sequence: CASSPHLGTSYEQYF. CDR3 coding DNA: TGTGCCAGCAGCCCACATCTTGGTACAAGCTACGAGCAGTACTTC.